This TCR beta chain derives from a study of cytomegalovirus exposure and HLA in healthy donors. The CDR3 sequence is 14 residues long. Trimming took 4 bases from V and 2 from J; bases not matched to a gene: 3. CDR1 is MNHNS, CDR2 SASEGT, per germline. A multiplex PCR was run with 60 Vbeta primers and 13 Jbeta primers. TCRdb keeps only in-frame clones here, not all; method: immunoSEQ multiplex PCR. The sample totals tens of thousands of clones. This sequence was found in a man in his late teens or twenties in good health and CMV-seropositive. The chain links TRBV6-1 to TRBJ1-2; TRBD1 matches at 8 bases. Sequencing was done on a sample of PBMCs. CDR3 sequence: CASSARTGNYGYTF. DNA for the CDR3: TGTGCCAGCAGTGCCCGGACAGGGAACTATGGCTACACCTTC.